The present entry profiles one T cell receptor beta chain with its context. Its specificity is not known. These data belong to a study of OX40 agonist ivuxolimab in advanced cancers. Overall study context: Partial responses were achieved by three patients, of whom one had hepatocellular carcinoma and two had cutaneous melanoma.

V trimming: 7 bases; J trimming: 5 bases; junction bases outside the gene matches: 11. Germline V gene data show CDR1 as LGHNA and CDR2 as YSLEER. This CDR3 contains 16 residues. Study-wide results and caveats: The study did not work out the antigen specificity of the expanded peripheral T cells.

Generated by immunoSEQ multiplex PCR, the TCRdb table keeps only in-frame clones and is missing some. The sample includes tens of thousands of clones, roughly 94% of them seen just once. The chain links TRBV4-3 to TRBJ2-1; 10 bases fit TRBD1. The clonotype was recovered from an adult with an advanced solid tumor such as melanoma, head and neck, liver or kidney cancer. The sample here was CD4+ or CD8+ T cells sorted from blood, taken in a trial of the OX40 agonist ivuxolimab. This chain's CDR3 is CASKSEIGTGDNEQFF. Here the CDR3 DNA reads TGCGCCAGCAAGTCCGAAATCGGGACAGGGGACAATGAGCAGTTCTTC.